The source of this T cell receptor beta chain is a study of T-cell reconstitution after alpha-beta-depleted transplantation in children. Broader study findings: High day-60 TCRbeta diversity in some patients came from surviving recipient T cells and thymic progenitors. Two months or so post-transplant, alpha-beta T cells reportedly derived from several hundred expanded graft clones.

Preparation of the TCRbeta library involved a method that used unique molecular identifiers. A single record per CDR3 protein comes from TCRdb applying MiXCR to the PCR reads. The table shows about 200,000 distinct CDR3 sequences, with approximately 6.9% occurring only once. This clonotype was observed at least ten times. Its target is unknown. Germline CDR1 reads MNHNS; CDR2 reads SASEGT. CDR3 length: 17 amino acids. Trimming shortened V by 11 bases and J by 0 bases, and 25 bases separated the two germline ends. The TCR comes from a boy between 2 and 15 years old with acute lymphoblastic leukemia, due to receive a stem cell transplant. The source material was PBMCs, sampled before TCRalphabeta/CD19-depleted stem cell transplant. The chain employs TRBV6-1 and TRBJ1-1; D is possibly TRBD1 (5 bases). The CDR3 DNA follows: TGTGCCGCAGGGAAAACGGAGCCCCTGAGGATGAACACTGAAGCTTTCTTT. This sequence encodes CAAGKTEPLRMNTEAFF.